This T cell receptor (beta chain) was sequenced during a study of graft-versus-host responses after intestinal transplantation. At the level of the study: In this cohort, recipients had multivisceral, liver-intestinal, or isolated intestinal transplants.

Study outcomes and limitations: The recipient marrow held GvH clones, and some of them showed up first in ileum or blood. Graft-donor T cell macrochimerism in patients accompanied high graft-versus-host to host-versus-graft clonal ratios in allografts. Early after transplant, HvG declines were associated with peak levels of circulating GvH clones.

About this clone itself: Antigen specificity is unknown.

The repertoire was sequenced with immunoSEQ multiplex PCR; TCRdb's copy has only in-frame clones and lacks some. The table has roughly 92,000 clones, 75% to 90% seen once. CDR1 SGHVS and CDR2 FQNEAQ come from the germline V gene. Deletions cut 3 bases from V and 1 base from J, with 18 bases between. This CDR3 region has 18 residues. The material sequenced was unstimulated CD4+ T cells sorted from spleen or lymph node cells, taken before intestinal transplant. This chain joins TRBV7-8 and TRBJ2-2; D possibly corresponds to TRBD1 (6 bases). The receptor was isolated from a human donor who received an intestinal transplant. The CDR3 sequence is CASSFPKTGTKNTGELFF. The CDR3, as DNA: TGTGCCAGCAGCTTCCCTAAGACCGGGACAAAGAACACCGGGGAGCTGTTTTTT.